These 25 T cell receptor beta chains came from one sample sequenced in a study of CD8 T cells in Susac syndrome (dated by TCRdb to between 2018 and 2021). The method was the immunoSEQ multiplex PCR assay. RNA was extracted with the RNeasy kit and roughly 0.45 to 1 ug was reverse transcribed using random hexamers. TCRdb applied fastp at Q25 and MiXCR to the public reads, then kept only in-frame beta chains. Each entry merges the rows of one CDR3 protein and shows their most common DNA and genes. Across this sample there are 150,000 to 200,000 distinct CDR3 sequences, with 92% seen only once. Approximately 0.075% of the sample lies in the top ten. Sequences were obtained from CD4+ T cells from PBMCs. These TCRs come from a human donor in good health.

The J gene is TRBJ1-5, the V gene TRBV2; 9 positions agree with TRBD1. J was trimmed by 7 bases and V by 2 bases; bases with no gene match: 9. The CDR3 consists of 16 residues. CDR1 and CDR2 (germline): SNHLY, FYNNEI. CDR3 nucleotides: TGTGCCAGCAGTGAATCCACGGGACAGGGAAGGCAGCCCCAGCATTTT. As protein: CASSESTGQGRQPQHF.

The chain combines TRBV18 with TRBJ2-1, with D uncertain. V lost 1 base, J lost 9 bases, and 7 bases lay in between. Per germline, CDR1 KGHSH and CDR2 LQKENI. This CDR3 has 12 amino acids. The DNA of the CDR3 is TGTGCCAGCTCACCACAACCTCCTGAGCAGTTCTTC. Its translation: CASSPQPPEQFF.

The chain employs TRBV28 and TRBJ2-7; D is possibly TRBD1 (6 bases). Germline CDR1 and CDR2: MDHEN and SYDVKM. The CDR3 is 12 residues long. Deletions cut 7 bases from V and 3 bases from J, with 10 bases between. Here the CDR3 DNA reads TGTGCCAGCAAGGGGGTTGACTACGAGCAGTACTTC. Its translation: CASKGVDYEQYF. The full variable domain, with the rest looked up from reference TRBV28 and TRBJ2-7, is DVKVTQSSRYLVKRTGEKVFLECVQDMDHENMFWYRQDPGLGLRLIYFSYDVKMKEKGDIPEGYSVSREKKERFSLILESASTNQTSMYLCASKGVDYEQYFGPGTRLTVT.

The genes are TRBV5-1 and TRBJ2-2; 12 bases fit TRBD2. V lost 5 bases, J lost 6 bases, and 5 bases stayed unmatched. The CDR3 contains 15 residues. Germline V gene lookup returns CDR1 SGHRS and CDR2 YFSETQ. CDR3 loop: CASRATSGSPGELFF. DNA for the CDR3: TGCGCCAGCAGAGCGACTAGCGGGAGCCCCGGGGAGCTGTTTTTT.

This sequence joins TRBV10-3 and TRBJ2-7, with a weak D call TRBD1 (7 bases). The V end was cut by 3 bases, the J end by 6 bases, with 15 bases between. Germline lookup yields CDR1 ENHRY and CDR2 SYGVKD. CDR3 length equals 14 residues. CDR3 protein: CAISEQGKEGEQYF. The CDR3 region has the DNA TGTGCCATCAGTGAACAGGGGAAGGAGGGCGAGCAGTACTTC.

CDR3 region: CASSFKGRTEAFF. CDR3 bases: TGTGCCAGCAGCTTTAAAGGGAGGACTGAAGCTTTCTTT. This chain joins TRBV6-5 and TRBJ1-1; the D is unclear. The V gene's germline CDR1 is MNHEY and CDR2 SVGAGI. The CDR3 is 13 residues long. V was pared by 6 bases and J by 5 bases, with 13 bases between.

This clonotype was seen a single time. The chain joins TRBV5-4 to TRBJ2-7; a possible D gene is TRBD1 (5 bases). The V end lost 0 bases, the J end lost 3 bases, and 7 bases lay between the germline ends. This CDR3 is built from 13 residues. Germline values: CDR1 SGHNT, CDR2 YYREEE (reference sequence). In DNA form, the CDR3 reads TGTGCCAGCAGCTTGGGGACACGCTACGAGCAGTACTTC. It encodes CASSLGTRYEQYF.

The chain carries TRBV6-2 or TRBV6-3 and TRBJ2-5; D might be TRBD1 (7 bases). The CDR3 covers 15 residues. The V gene lost 0 bases and the J gene lost 4 bases, with 12 bases spanning the gap. Germline V gene lookup returns CDR1 MNHEY and CDR2 SVGEGT. In nucleotides, the CDR3 is TGTGCCAGCAGTTACTCCCGACAGGGAGGAGAGACCCAGTACTTC. As protein: CASSYSRQGGETQYF.

This chain connects TRBV9 to TRBJ2-1, with 8 bases matching TRBD2. The CDR3 runs 15 residues. Germline V gene data show CDR1 as SGDLS and CDR2 as YYNGEE. The ends lost 2 bases at V and 3 bases at J; junction bases unmatched: 4. The CDR3 sequence: CASSVGGGNYNEQFF. The CDR3 nucleotides are TGTGCCAGCAGCGTTGGCGGGGGGAACTACAATGAGCAGTTCTTC.

The rearrangement uses TRBV18 and TRBJ2-5; the match to TRBD1 covers 9 bases. V lost 3 bases and J lost 5; bases outside the gene matches: 7. This CDR3 is 15 amino acids long. The germline V gene has CDR1 KGHSH and CDR2 LQKENI. CDR3 sequence reads: CASSPPGQGFETQYF. CDR3 bases: TGTGCCAGCTCACCTCCGGGACAGGGTTTTGAGACCCAGTACTTC.

The rearrangement uses TRBV20-1 and TRBJ2-5; the D gene is possibly TRBD2 (6 bases). V dropped 0 bases and J dropped 0 bases, with 11 bases sitting between them. CDR1 is DFQATT and CDR2 is SNEGSKA in the germline V gene (reference sequence). The CDR3 sequence is 15 residues long. CDR3 region: CSARDRDSNQETQYF. The CDR3 bases are TGCAGTGCTAGAGATAGGGACTCCAACCAAGAGACCCAGTACTTC.

CDR3 region: CASSQDRSTDTQYF. The CDR3 nucleotides are TGCGCCAGCAGCCAAGATAGGAGCACAGATACGCAGTATTTT. The chain links TRBV4-1 to TRBJ2-3, with D uncertain. The length of the CDR3 is 14 residues. Per the germline V gene, CDR1 is MGHRA and CDR2 is YSYEKL. Trimming removed 0 bases at V and 0 bases at J, with 4 bases between.

The genes are TRBV19 and TRBJ2-7; 8 bases align to TRBD2. This CDR3 is built from 15 residues. J was trimmed by 3 bases and V by 2 bases; bases with no gene match: 6. The germline CDR1 and CDR2 sequences are LNHDA and SQIVND (reference sequence). The CDR3 reads CASSIITSGYYEQYF. The CDR3 nucleotides are TGTGCCAGTAGTATAATAACTAGCGGTTACTACGAGCAGTACTTC.

CDR3 coding DNA: TGCGCCAGCAGCTCGGCGGGTTCGGGCTACGAGCAGTACTTC. Amino acid sequence: CASSSAGSGYEQYF. The genes are TRBV5-1 and TRBJ2-7, with a tentative D call TRBD2 (5 bases). CDR3 length: 14 amino acids. V was pared by 3 bases and J by 3 bases, with 13 bases between. The germline CDR1 and CDR2 sequences are SGHRS and YFSETQ.

The chain links TRBV7-2 to TRBJ2-7; TRBD2 aligns across 8 bases. Germline CDR1 is SGHTA and CDR2 is FQGNSA. V lost 3 bases, J lost 2 bases, and 9 bases stayed unmatched. The CDR3 covers 16 residues. The CDR3 protein is CASSFAGGRGTYEQYF. Written as DNA, the CDR3 is TGTGCCAGCAGCTTTGCGGGGGGCCGAGGGACCTACGAGCAGTACTTC.

CDR3: CASSVQQGNTEAFF. CDR3 bases: TGCGCCAGCAGCGTCCAACAGGGGAACACTGAAGCTTTCTTT. This chain links TRBV5-1 with TRBJ1-1; weak D call: TRBD1 (6 bases). Germline V gene lookup returns CDR1 SGHRS and CDR2 YFSETQ. The V gene lost 4 bases and the J gene lost 1 base, with 11 bases spanning the gap. There are 14 residues in the CDR3. The complete variable domain, with remaining parts taken from reference TRBV5-1 and TRBJ1-1, reads KAGVTQTPRYLIKTRGQQVTLSCSPISGHRSVSWYQQTPGQGLQFLFEYFSETQRNKGNFPGRFSGRQFSNSRSEMNVSTLELGDSALYLCASSVQQGNTEAFFGQGTRLTVV.

The V gene is TRBV12-3 or TRBV12-4, the J gene TRBJ1-1; D uncertain. The CDR3 is 13 amino acids. The V end was cut by 5 bases, the J end by 5 bases, with 12 bases between. CDR3 region: CASSRGAGTEAFF. CDR3 DNA: TGTGCCAGCAGTCGGGGTGCGGGGACTGAAGCTTTCTTT.

The chain combines TRBV6-2 or TRBV6-3 with TRBJ1-5; 9 positions match TRBD1. Germline CDR1 MNHEY, CDR2 SVGEGT. J was trimmed by 2 bases and V by 0 bases; bases with no gene match: 11. The CDR3 contains 19 residues. The CDR3 DNA is TGTGCCAGCAGTTACTCTGTCAACAGGGGGCTGGTAGGCAATCAGCCCCAGCATTTT. It is translated as CASSYSVNRGLVGNQPQHF.

CDR3 in DNA: TGCAGTGCCCCAGGACTAGCGGCCAGCTCCTACAATGAGCAGTTCTTC. The encoded protein is CSAPGLAASSYNEQFF. This chain links TRBV20-1 with TRBJ2-1; 10 bases line up with TRBD2. Germline V CDR1 and CDR2: DFQATT, SNEGSKA (reference sequence). The CDR3 extends over 16 amino acids. V lost 6 bases and J lost 0; bases outside the gene matches: 8.

Here the CDR3 DNA reads TGCGCCAGCAGCCAAGGGTTATCTAGCGGGTCCTCTTTCGGGGAGCTGTTTTTT. Protein: CASSQGLSSGSSFGELFF. The chain combines TRBV4-3 with TRBJ2-2; 8 bases are shared with TRBD2. After removal of 1 base from V and 7 bases from J, the junction contained 14 bases not matched to a gene. Germline CDR1 is LGHNA and CDR2 is YSLEER. CDR3 length: 18 residues.

J is TRBJ1-3 and V is TRBV6-5; D unclear. Between the trimmed V and J ends, which lost 0 bases and 0 bases, there was a span of 15 bases. The V gene's germline CDR1 is MNHEY and CDR2 SVGAGI. CDR3 length: 18 residues. The CDR3 reads CASSYSISTDHSGNTIYF. DNA for the CDR3: TGTGCCAGCAGTTACTCGATCTCGACGGATCACTCTGGAAACACCATATATTTT.

This clonotype was observed a single time. The J gene is TRBJ2-3, the V gene TRBV20-1, with TRBD2 identical over 9 bases. Germline V gene lookup returns CDR1 DFQATT and CDR2 SNEGSKA (reference sequence). V lost 0 bases to trimming and J lost 5 bases; unmatched junction nucleotides: 6. This CDR3 contains 15 residues. As DNA, the CDR3 is TGCAGTGCTAGAGAAGCGAGGCGGGAGGGAGATACGCAGTATTTT. It yields the protein CSAREARREGDTQYF.

The rearrangement links TRBV19 to TRBJ2-7; the match to TRBD1 covers 8 bases. V was pared by 7 bases and J by 4 bases, with 9 bases of the junction left unmatched. Germline loops: CDR1 LNHDA, CDR2 SQIVND (reference sequence). This CDR3 has 14 residues. CDR3 sequence: CASKLTQGAYEQYF. The CDR3 DNA reads as TGTGCCAGTAAGCTCACCCAGGGGGCTTACGAGCAGTACTTC.

The chain joins TRBV14 to TRBJ2-3, with 9 bases aligning to TRBD1. The V segment lost 4 bases and the J segment 5 bases; nucleotides outside the gene matches: 4. The CDR3 length is 14 residues. CDR1 is SGHDN, CDR2 FVKESK, per germline. This CDR3 reads CASSLQTGGDTQYF. In DNA form, the CDR3 reads TGTGCCAGCAGCCTTCAGACAGGGGGAGATACGCAGTATTTT.

The rearrangement uses TRBV7-2 and TRBJ1-4; D perhaps matches TRBD1 (5 bases). The CDR3 is 12 residues long. Per germline, CDR1 SGHTA and CDR2 FQGNSA. V lost 5 bases, J lost 5 bases, and 6 bases lay in between. The chain's CDR3 is CASSRDNEKLFF. CDR3 DNA: TGTGCCAGCAGCCGGGACAATGAAAAACTGTTTTTT.